One and the same sample provided the 5 T cell receptor beta chains below, sequenced in a study of T cell responses to AZD1222 COVID-19 vaccine. The method was immunoSEQ multiplex PCR; TCRdb's version includes in-frame clones alone and lacks a portion of them. The data show 95,000 to 110,000 clones, about 91% seen once. Here the sequenced sample was peripheral blood, taken on day 0 of AZD1222 vaccination. The receptors derive from an adult in good health.

V usage is TRBV3-1 (or the pseudogene TRBV3-2) and J usage is TRBJ2-7; D unresolved. Between the trimmed V and J ends, which lost 0 bases and 2 bases, there was a span of 11 bases. The CDR3 has 15 amino acids. The germline V gene encodes CDR1 LGHDT and CDR2 YNNKEL (reference sequence). The CDR3 DNA follows: TGTGCCAGCAGCCAAGATACAGCCCCAACCTACGAGCAGTACTTC. Encoded protein: CASSQDTAPTYEQYF.

The gene calls are TRBV6-5 and TRBJ1-2; D not certain. V was pared by 3 bases and J by 3 bases, with 8 bases between. The CDR3 loop spans 13 amino acids. CDR1 is MNHEY and CDR2 is SVGAGI in the germline V gene. CDR3 nucleotide sequence: TGTGCCAGCAGTTATAGGGCAGACTATGGCTACACCTTC. Translating it yields CASSYRADYGYTF.

The sample holds one count of this clone. One junction end does not reproduce the germline sequence, and a read error may be involved. The chain uses TRBV6-1 and TRBJ2-3; 10 nucleotides agree with TRBD1. This CDR3 has 15 amino acids. Germline lookup yields CDR1 MNHNS and CDR2 SASEGT. CDR3 residues: CASSEARTGGRYAVF. As DNA, the CDR3 is TGTGCCAGCAGTGAAGCCAGGACAGGGGGTAGATACGCAGTATTT.

The chain uses TRBV24-1 and TRBJ2-2; perhaps TRBD2 as D (6 bases). Looked up from germline, CDR1 is KGHDR and CDR2 is SFDVKD. V lost 9 bases to trimming and J lost 3 bases, with 13 bases between them. This CDR3 region has 14 residues. The CDR3 sequence: CATPPGADTGELFF. CDR3 DNA: TGTGCCACCCCCCCGGGAGCGGACACCGGGGAGCTGTTTTTT.

This chain connects TRBV19 to TRBJ2-2; no definite D call. This CDR3 is 15 amino acids long. The germline V gene encodes CDR1 LNHDA and CDR2 SQIVND (reference sequence). Between the trimmed V and J ends, which lost 4 bases and 1 base, there was a span of 10 bases. Written as DNA, the CDR3 is TGTGCCAGTAGTACCAGACACCTGAACACCGGGGAGCTGTTTTTT. Translating gives CASSTRHLNTGELFF.